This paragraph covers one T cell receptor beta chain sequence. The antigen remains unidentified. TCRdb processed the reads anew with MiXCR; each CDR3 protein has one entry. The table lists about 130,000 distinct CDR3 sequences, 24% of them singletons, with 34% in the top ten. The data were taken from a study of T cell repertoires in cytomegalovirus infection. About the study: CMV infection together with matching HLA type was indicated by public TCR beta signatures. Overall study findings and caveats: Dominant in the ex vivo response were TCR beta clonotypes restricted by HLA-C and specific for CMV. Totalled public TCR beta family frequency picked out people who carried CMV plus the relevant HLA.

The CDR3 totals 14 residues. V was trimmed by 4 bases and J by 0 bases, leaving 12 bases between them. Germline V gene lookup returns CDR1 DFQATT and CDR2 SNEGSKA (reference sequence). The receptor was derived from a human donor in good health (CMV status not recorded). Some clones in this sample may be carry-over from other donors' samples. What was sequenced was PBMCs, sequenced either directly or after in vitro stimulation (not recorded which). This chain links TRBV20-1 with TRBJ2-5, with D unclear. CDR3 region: CSATPVLNQETQYF. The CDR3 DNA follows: TGCAGTGCTACTCCCGTGCTCAACCAAGAGACCCAGTACTTC.